The next 13 T cell receptor beta chains were all read from a single sample in a study of T cell repertoires in cytomegalovirus infection. For these TCRs, the target antigens are not known. TCRdb ran MiXCR on the reads and lists one entry per CDR3 protein. There are roughly 920,000 distinct CDR3 sequences in the sample; 30% to 40% occur only once, and around an eighth lies in the top ten. This material consisted of cultured CD8+ T cells from PBMCs, taken from culture after CMV antigen stimulation. The source of these receptors is a human donor in good health (CMV status not recorded). Some clones in this sample may be carry-over from other donors' samples.

The V and J genes are TRBV2 and TRBJ1-1; unclear D gene. Germline V gene data show CDR1 as SNHLY and CDR2 as FYNNEI. The V and J ends lost 3 bases and 1 base respectively, with 12 bases between them. The CDR3 contains 15 residues. The CDR3 coding sequence is TGTGCCAGCAGTGAGCTTTATGGTGAGAACACTGAAGCTTTCTTT. It translates to CASSELYGENTEAFF.

Notes on this clonotype: A much larger clone lies one base from this, so it may be a read error. The CDR3 spells CANSLARQGAYTEAFF. The CDR3 DNA is TGTGCCAACAGCTTAGCTAGACAGGGGGCGTATACTGAAGCTTTCTTT. V gene TRBV7-2 combines with J gene TRBJ1-1; 10 bases match TRBD1. The CDR3 contains 16 residues. The germline V gene encodes CDR1 SGHTA and CDR2 FQGNSA.

The chain recombines TRBV12-5 with TRBJ2-1; no clear D gene. The germline gives CDR1 LGHNT, CDR2 FRNRAP. Trimming stripped 6 bases from V and 6 bases from J, with 6 bases between. The CDR3 covers 11 residues. The CDR3 DNA reads as TGTGCTAGTGGGGTCTCCAATGAGCAGTTCTTC. It encodes CASGVSNEQFF.

This clonotype was detected only a few times. The chain has TRBV5-6 and TRBJ1-2, with D unresolved. The CDR3 has 15 residues. Between the trimmed V and J ends, which lost 0 bases and 4 bases, there was a span of 13 bases. Germline V gene sequence: CDR1 SGHDT, CDR2 YYEEEE. The CDR3 DNA follows: TGTGCCAGCAGCTTGGACGGACCCTCTTTCTATGGCTACACCTTC. Protein: CASSLDGPSFYGYTF.

About this clonotype itself: Just one base apart from a much larger clone, this may be a read error. CDR3 nucleotides: TGTACCAGCAGCCTTGGGGGGGACCAAGGGAATCAGCCCCAGCATTTT. Protein sequence: CTSSLGGDQGNQPQHF. This chain joins TRBV7-1 and TRBJ1-5, with D possibly matching TRBD1 (5 bases). TRBV7-1 is known as an ORF, though its function is uncertain. CDR3 length: 16 residues.

There are a few counts of this clonotype. The chain carries TRBV5-4 and TRBJ2-2; unclear D gene. The CDR3 extends over 13 amino acids. Trimming took off 4 bases at V and 6 bases at J, with 10 bases between the two ends. The germline gives CDR1 SGHNT, CDR2 YYREEE (reference sequence). CDR3 residues: CASSGPVAGELFF. CDR3 bases: TGTGCCAGCAGCGGTCCTGTGGCCGGGGAGCTGTTTTTT.

V is TRBV20-1 and J is TRBJ2-7; D gene uncertain. V dropped 0 bases and J dropped 0 bases, with 6 bases sitting between them. The CDR3 consists of 13 residues. CDR1 and CDR2 (germline): DFQATT, SNEGSKA (reference sequence). For the CDR3, the DNA is TGCAGTGCTAGAGATCGAGTCTCCTACGAGCAGTACTTC. The encoded protein is CSARDRVSYEQYF.

This clonotype has more than one count but fewer than ten. The V call is TRBV10-2, the J call TRBJ2-7, with D possibly matching TRBD1 (6 bases). Germline CDR1 reads WSHSY; CDR2 reads SAAADI. The CDR3 contains 16 residues. Trimming cost V 0 bases and J 3 bases, with 15 bases left between them. The CDR3 protein is CASSESTVDSLYEQYF. The CDR3 nucleotides read TGCGCCAGCAGTGAGTCGACAGTGGACAGCCTCTACGAGCAGTACTTC.

In this sample, this clonotype turned up many times. V and J are TRBV7-2 and TRBJ2-7, with TRBD1 identical over 9 bases. The V and J ends lost 2 bases and 5 bases, in that order; junction bases with no gene match: 10. This CDR3 comprises 16 residues. From germline, CDR1 is SGHTA and CDR2 FQGNSA. The DNA of the CDR3 is TGTGCCAGCAGCTTAAAGGGACAGGGCCCCTCTAACGAGCAGTACTTC. Its translation: CASSLKGQGPSNEQYF. Using reference TRBV7-2 and TRBJ2-7 for the parts outside the CDR3, the full variable domain is GAGVSQSPSNKVTEKGKDVELRCDPISGHTALYWYRQSLGQGLEFLIYFQGNSAPDKSGLPSDRFSAERTGGSVSTLTIQRTQQEDSAVYLCASSLKGQGPSNEQYFGPGTRLTVT.

The chain couples TRBV3-1 to TRBJ2-1, with 11 positions matching TRBD1. Germline CDR1 and CDR2: LGHDT and YNNKEL (reference sequence). V gave up 0 bases and J gave up 5 bases; unmatched junction bases: 6. The CDR3 is 17 residues long. CDR3 region: CASSQDRTGGSNNEQFF. CDR3 bases: TGTGCCAGCAGCCAAGATCGGACAGGGGGCAGTAACAATGAGCAGTTCTTC.

This clonotype showed up many times. The chain recombines TRBV6-1 with TRBJ2-7; TRBD1 aligns across 7 bases. Germline values: CDR1 MNHNS, CDR2 SASEGT. Germline trimming cut 0 bases from V and 7 bases from J; bases unmatched to any gene: 24. The CDR3 sequence is 20 residues long. The CDR3, as DNA: TGTGCCAGCAGTGAAGCGCTAACTCCCTTCTGGGACAGACCCAAAAGGGAGCAGTACTTC. Protein product: CASSEALTPFWDRPKREQYF.

Only a few counts were recorded for this clonotype. The V gene is TRBV6-1, the J gene TRBJ2-2, with 7 bases fitting TRBD1. The CDR3 has 15 amino acids. CDR1 is MNHNS, CDR2 SASEGT, per germline. V lost 0 bases and J lost 8; bases outside the gene matches: 6. The CDR3: CASSEALRGMGELFF. In DNA, the CDR3 is TGTGCCAGCAGTGAAGCTCTCAGGGGGATGGGGGAGCTGTTTTTT.

The V call is TRBV5-6, the J call TRBJ2-5, with 9 bases aligning to TRBD2. CDR1 is SGHDT, CDR2 YYEEEE, per germline. The CDR3 length is 16 residues. The V gene end was trimmed by 4 bases and the J gene end by 4 bases; junction bases not matched to a gene: 11. The CDR3 spells CASSHFAGGPVETQYF. CDR3 in DNA: TGTGCCAGCAGCCACTTCGCGGGGGGGCCGGTAGAGACCCAGTACTTC.